The 5 T cell receptor beta chains presented below share a single source sample, sequenced in a study of blood T cell repertoires in COVID-19. Repertoires were generated with immunoSEQ multiplex PCR, while TCRdb's copy carries only in-frame clones and drops some. The profile covers roughly 31,000 clones, with around 91% appearing a single time and approximately 16% taken by the ten largest. Sequencing input: peripheral blood. The receptors derive from an elderly man with acute or convalescent COVID-19.

The chain has TRBV11-2 and TRBJ2-7; TRBD1 agrees at 7 bases. J gave up 0 bases and V 0 bases, and 5 bases lay outside the gene matches. Looked up from germline, CDR1 is SGHAT and CDR2 is FQNNGV. The CDR3 runs 16 residues. In DNA form, the CDR3 reads TGTGCCAGCAGCTTAGATGGGGGACAGACCTCCTACGAGCAGTACTTC. This sequence encodes CASSLDGGQTSYEQYF.

Note on this clone: Distinct nucleotide sequences in the sample also encode this CDR3. J is TRBJ1-2 and V is TRBV12-3 or TRBV12-4; D is possibly TRBD1 (6 bases). The CDR3 runs to 13 residues. The V end lost 3 bases, the J end lost 8 bases, and 13 bases lay between the germline ends. In nucleotides, the CDR3 is TGTGCCAGCAGTTTGGCGGGGGCGGGGGGCTACACCTTC. Translating gives CASSLAGAGGYTF.

This sequence joins TRBV3-1 (or the pseudogene TRBV3-2) and TRBJ2-2; D remains ambiguous. This CDR3 is 13 amino acids long. V lost 2 bases, J lost 2 bases, and 3 bases lay in between. CDR1 LGHDT and CDR2 YNNKEL come from the germline V gene (reference sequence). The CDR3 nucleotides read TGTGCCAGCAGCCAAACTAACACCGGGGAGCTGTTTTTT. Its translation: CASSQTNTGELFF.

This clone was picked up one time. V usage is TRBV7-9 and J usage is TRBJ2-4; 8 nucleotides line up with TRBD1. The germline V gene encodes CDR1 SEHNR and CDR2 FQNEAQ (reference sequence). V trimming: 5 bases; J trimming: 9 bases; junction bases outside the gene matches: 6. CDR3 length: 13 residues. The CDR3 spells CASSPGGEGIQYF. The CDR3 region has the DNA TGTGCCAGCAGCCCAGGGGGCGAGGGCATTCAGTACTTC.

The V call is TRBV5-1, the J call TRBJ2-7, with 7 bases that match TRBD2. Per the germline V gene, CDR1 is SGHRS and CDR2 is YFSETQ. The CDR3 length is 14 residues. Losses at the gene ends were 3 bases for V and 5 bases for J; bases not matched to a gene: 8. The CDR3 protein is CASSSGEGPHEQYF. The CDR3 region has the DNA TGCGCCAGCAGCTCCGGGGAGGGACCCCACGAGCAGTACTTC.